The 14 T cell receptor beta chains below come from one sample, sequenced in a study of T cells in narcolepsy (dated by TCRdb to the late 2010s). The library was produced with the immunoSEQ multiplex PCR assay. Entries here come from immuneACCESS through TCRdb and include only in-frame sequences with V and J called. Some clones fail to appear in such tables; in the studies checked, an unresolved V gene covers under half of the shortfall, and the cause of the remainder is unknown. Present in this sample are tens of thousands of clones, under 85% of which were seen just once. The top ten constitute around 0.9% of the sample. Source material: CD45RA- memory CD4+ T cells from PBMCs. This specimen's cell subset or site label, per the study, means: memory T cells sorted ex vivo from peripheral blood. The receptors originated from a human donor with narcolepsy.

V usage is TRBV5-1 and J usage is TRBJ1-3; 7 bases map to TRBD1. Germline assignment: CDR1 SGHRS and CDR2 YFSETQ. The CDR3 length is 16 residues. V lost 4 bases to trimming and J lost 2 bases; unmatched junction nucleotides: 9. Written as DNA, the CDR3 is TGCGCCAGCAGCGGTGGCTCAGGGGGTACTGGAAACACCATATATTTT. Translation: CASSGGSGGTGNTIYF.

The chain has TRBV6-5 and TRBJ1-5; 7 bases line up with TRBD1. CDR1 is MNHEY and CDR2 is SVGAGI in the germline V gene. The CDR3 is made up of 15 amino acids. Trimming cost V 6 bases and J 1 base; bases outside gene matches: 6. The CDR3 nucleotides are TGTGCCAGCAGGCGGGACAGTTGGAGCAATCAGCCCCAGCATTTT. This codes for CASRRDSWSNQPQHF.

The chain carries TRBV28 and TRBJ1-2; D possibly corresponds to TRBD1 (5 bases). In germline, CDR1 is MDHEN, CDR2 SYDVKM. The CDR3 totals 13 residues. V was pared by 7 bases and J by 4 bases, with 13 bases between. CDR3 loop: CASTPGSVYGYTF. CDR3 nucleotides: TGTGCCAGCACCCCAGGGTCAGTCTATGGCTACACCTTC.

This CDR3 reads CASLLNGNSPLHF. The CDR3 DNA reads as TGTGCCAGCCTCCTAAATGGGAATTCACCCCTCCACTTT. The gene calls are TRBV6-1 and TRBJ1-6; D gene ambiguous. The CDR3 is 13 residues long. V lost 8 bases and J 7 bases, leaving 12 bases between the germline ends. From germline, CDR1 is MNHNS and CDR2 SASEGT.

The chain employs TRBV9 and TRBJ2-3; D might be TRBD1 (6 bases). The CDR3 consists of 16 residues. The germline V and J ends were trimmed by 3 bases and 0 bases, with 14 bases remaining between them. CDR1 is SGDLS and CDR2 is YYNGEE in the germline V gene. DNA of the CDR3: TGTGCCAGCAGCGAATCGACAGGTCTCAGCACAGATACGCAGTATTTT. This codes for CASSESTGLSTDTQYF. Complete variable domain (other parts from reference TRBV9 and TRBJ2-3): DSGVTQTPKHLITATGQRVTLRCSPRSGDLSVYWYQQSLDQGLQFLIQYYNGEERAKGNILERFSAQQFPDLHSELNLSSLELGDSALYFCASSESTGLSTDTQYFGPGTRLTVL.

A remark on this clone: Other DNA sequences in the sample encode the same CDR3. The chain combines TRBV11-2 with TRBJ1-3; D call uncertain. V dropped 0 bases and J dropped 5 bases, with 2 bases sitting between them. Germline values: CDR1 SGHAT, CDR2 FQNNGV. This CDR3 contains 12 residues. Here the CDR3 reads CASSLDRNTIYF. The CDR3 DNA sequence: TGTGCCAGCAGCTTAGACAGAAACACCATATATTTT.

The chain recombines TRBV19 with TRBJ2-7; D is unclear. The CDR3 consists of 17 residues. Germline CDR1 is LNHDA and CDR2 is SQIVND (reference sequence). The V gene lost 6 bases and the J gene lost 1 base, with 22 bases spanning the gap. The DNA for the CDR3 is TGTGCCAGTAGCACATCCGGAACCCACTCCGGGTCCTACGAGCAGTACTTC. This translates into CASSTSGTHSGSYEQYF.

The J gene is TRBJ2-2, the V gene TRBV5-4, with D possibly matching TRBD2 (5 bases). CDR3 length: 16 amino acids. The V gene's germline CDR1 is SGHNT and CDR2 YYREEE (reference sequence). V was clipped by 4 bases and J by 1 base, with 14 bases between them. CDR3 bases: TGTGCCAGCAGCCCCGGACGGGATCTGAACACCGGGGAGCTGTTTTTT. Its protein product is CASSPGRDLNTGELFF.

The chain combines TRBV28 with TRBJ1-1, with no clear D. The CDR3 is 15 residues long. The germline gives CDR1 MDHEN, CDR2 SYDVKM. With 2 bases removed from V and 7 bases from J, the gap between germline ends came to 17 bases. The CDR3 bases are TGTGCCAGCAGTTTACAGGACCGGGGAGGGCATGAAGCTTTCTTT. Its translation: CASSLQDRGGHEAFF.

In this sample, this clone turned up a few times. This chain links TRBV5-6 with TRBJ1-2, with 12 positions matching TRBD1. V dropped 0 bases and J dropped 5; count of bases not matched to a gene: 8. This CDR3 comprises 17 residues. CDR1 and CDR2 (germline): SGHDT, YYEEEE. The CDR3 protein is CASSLGDRGLAFYGYTF. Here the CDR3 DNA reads TGTGCCAGCAGCTTGGGGGACAGGGGGCTCGCTTTTTATGGCTACACCTTC.

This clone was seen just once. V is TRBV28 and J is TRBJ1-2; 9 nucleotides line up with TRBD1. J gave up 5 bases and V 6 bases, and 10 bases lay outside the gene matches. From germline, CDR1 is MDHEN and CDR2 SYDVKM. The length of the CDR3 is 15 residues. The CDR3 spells CASRTPGQGQYGYTF. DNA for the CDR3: TGTGCCAGCAGGACACCGGGACAGGGACAATATGGCTACACCTTC.

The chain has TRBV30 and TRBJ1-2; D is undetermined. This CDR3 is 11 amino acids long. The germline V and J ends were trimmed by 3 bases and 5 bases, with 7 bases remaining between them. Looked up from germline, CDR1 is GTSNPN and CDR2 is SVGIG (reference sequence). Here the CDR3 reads CAWRQIYGYTF. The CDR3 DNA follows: TGTGCCTGGAGGCAGATTTATGGCTACACCTTC. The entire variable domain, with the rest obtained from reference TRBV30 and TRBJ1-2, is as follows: SQTIHQWPATLVQPVGSPLSLECTVEGTSNPNLYWYRQAAGRGLQLLFYSVGIGQISSEVPQNLSASRPQDRQFILSSKKLLLSDSGFYLCAWRQIYGYTFGSGTRLTVV.

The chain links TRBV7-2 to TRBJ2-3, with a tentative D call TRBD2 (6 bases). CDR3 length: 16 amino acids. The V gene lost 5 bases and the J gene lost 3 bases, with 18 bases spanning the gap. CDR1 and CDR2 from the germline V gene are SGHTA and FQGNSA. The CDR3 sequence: CASSPRLGGKTDTQYF. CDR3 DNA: TGTGCCAGCAGCCCCAGGCTCGGGGGTAAGACAGATACGCAGTATTTT.

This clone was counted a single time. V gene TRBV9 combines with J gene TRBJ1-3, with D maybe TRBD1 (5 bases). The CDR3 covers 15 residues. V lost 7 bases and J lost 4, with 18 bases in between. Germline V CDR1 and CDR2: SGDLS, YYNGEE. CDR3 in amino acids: CASRSGQAVGNTIYF. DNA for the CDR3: TGTGCCAGCCGTTCGGGGCAGGCGGTGGGAAACACCATATATTTT.